This note documents a single T cell receptor (beta chain) sequence. Its antigen is as yet unknown. This sample is part of a study of T-cell reconstitution after alpha-beta-depleted transplantation in children. A TCRbeta library incorporating unique molecular identifiers was prepared. From the PCR reads, TCRdb called clonotypes with MiXCR, one entry per CDR3 protein. Among some 110,000 distinct CDR3 sequences listed, 10% to 13% were seen once. J lost 5 bases, V lost 0 bases, and 2 bases had no gene match. The CDR3 length is 16 residues. Germline V gene lookup returns CDR1 LGHDT and CDR2 YNNKEL (reference sequence). Whole-study findings and limits: The study reportedly traced alpha-beta T cells about two months after transplant to several hundred expanded graft clones. One year after transplant, T-cell counts and diversity came mostly from newly produced T cells.

V gene TRBV3-1 combines with J gene TRBJ2-2; 11 nucleotides match TRBD2. This TCR was recovered from a boy between 2 and 10 years old with acute lymphoblastic leukemia, due to receive a stem cell transplant. Specimen: PBMCs, collected before TCRalphabeta/CD19-depleted stem cell transplant. CDR3 sequence reads: CASSQDRLAGTGELFF. The CDR3 DNA reads TGTGCCAGCAGCCAAGATCGACTAGCGGGGACCGGGGAGCTGTTTTTT.